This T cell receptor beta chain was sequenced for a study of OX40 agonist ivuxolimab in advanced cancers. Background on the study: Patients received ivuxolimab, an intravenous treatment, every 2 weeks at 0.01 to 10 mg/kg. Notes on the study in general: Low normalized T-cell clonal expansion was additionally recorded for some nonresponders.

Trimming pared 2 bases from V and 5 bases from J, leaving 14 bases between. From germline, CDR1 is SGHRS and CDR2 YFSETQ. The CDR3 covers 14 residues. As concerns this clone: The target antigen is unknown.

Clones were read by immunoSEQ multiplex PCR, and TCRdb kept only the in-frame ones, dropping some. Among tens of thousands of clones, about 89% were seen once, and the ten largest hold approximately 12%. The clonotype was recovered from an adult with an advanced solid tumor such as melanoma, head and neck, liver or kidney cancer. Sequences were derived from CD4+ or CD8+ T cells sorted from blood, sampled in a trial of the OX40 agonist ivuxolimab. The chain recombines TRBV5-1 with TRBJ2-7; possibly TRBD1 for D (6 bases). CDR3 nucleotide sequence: TGCGCCAGCAGCTTTTCCGGACAGTTTGACGAGCAGTACTTC. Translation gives CASSFSGQFDEQYF.